This TCR beta chain appears in the sequencing data of a study of blood T cell repertoires in COVID-19. Whole-study context: The cDNA or gDNA used as material had been derived from T cells, B-cell-depleted T cells, or PBMCs.

Using immunoSEQ multiplex PCR, the repertoire was profiled, and TCRdb retains in-frame clones only, with some absent. The table lists more than 300,000 clones, around 89% of them singletons, with around 1% in the top ten. The germline CDR1 and CDR2 sequences are SGHTA and FQGTGA. Losses at the gene ends were 5 bases for V and 6 bases for J; bases not matched to a gene: 5. This CDR3 comprises 13 residues. Sequencing was carried out using peripheral blood. The source is a woman aged 40 to 49 with COVID-19, enrolled during active disease. The rearrangement joins TRBV7-3 to TRBJ2-7; 9 nucleotides agree with TRBD1. The CDR3 loop reads CASSPGTGPEQYF. Written as DNA, the CDR3 is TGTGCCAGCAGCCCCGGGACAGGGCCCGAGCAGTACTTC.